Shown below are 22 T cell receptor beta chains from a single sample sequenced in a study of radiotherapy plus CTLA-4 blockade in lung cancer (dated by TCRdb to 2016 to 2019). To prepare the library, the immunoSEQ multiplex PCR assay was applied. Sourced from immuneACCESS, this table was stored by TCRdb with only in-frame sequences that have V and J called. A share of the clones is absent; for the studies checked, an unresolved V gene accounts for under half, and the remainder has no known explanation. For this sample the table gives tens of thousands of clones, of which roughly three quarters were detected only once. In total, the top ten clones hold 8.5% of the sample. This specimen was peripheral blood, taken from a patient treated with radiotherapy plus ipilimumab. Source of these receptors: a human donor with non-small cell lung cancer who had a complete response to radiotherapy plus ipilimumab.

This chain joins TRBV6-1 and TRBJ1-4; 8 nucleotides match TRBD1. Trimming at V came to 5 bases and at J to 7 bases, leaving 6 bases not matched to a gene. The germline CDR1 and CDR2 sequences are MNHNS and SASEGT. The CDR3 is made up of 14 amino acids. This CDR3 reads CASSSGQGGEKLFF. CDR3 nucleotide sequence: TGTGCCAGCAGTTCCGGACAGGGAGGTGAAAAACTGTTTTTT.

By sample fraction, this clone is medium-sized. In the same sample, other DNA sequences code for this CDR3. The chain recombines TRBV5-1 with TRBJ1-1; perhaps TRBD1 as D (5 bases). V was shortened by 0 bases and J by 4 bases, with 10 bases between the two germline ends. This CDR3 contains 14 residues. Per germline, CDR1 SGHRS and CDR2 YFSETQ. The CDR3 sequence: CASSLEGGGTEAFF. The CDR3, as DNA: TGCGCCAGCAGCTTGGAGGGCGGGGGCACTGAAGCTTTCTTT. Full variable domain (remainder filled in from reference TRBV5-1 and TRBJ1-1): KAGVTQTPRYLIKTRGQQVTLSCSPISGHRSVSWYQQTPGQGLQFLFEYFSETQRNKGNFPGRFSGRQFSNSRSEMNVSTLELGDSALYLCASSLEGGGTEAFFGQGTRLTVV.

The CDR3 DNA follows: TGTGCCAGCAGCCCGTCTCTATACACTGAAGCTTTCTTT. The encoded protein is CASSPSLYTEAFF. J is TRBJ1-1 and V is TRBV5-6; D is ambiguous. Germline V CDR1 and CDR2: SGHDT, YYEEEE. Trimming cost V 4 bases and J 3 bases, with 10 bases left between them. This CDR3 comprises 13 residues.

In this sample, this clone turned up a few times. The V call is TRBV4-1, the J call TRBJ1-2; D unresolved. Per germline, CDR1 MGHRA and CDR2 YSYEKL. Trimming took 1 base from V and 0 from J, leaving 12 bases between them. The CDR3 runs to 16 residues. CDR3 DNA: TGCGCCAGCAGCCAAGGACGAGGCAGAACTAACTATGGCTACACCTTC. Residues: CASSQGRGRTNYGYTF.

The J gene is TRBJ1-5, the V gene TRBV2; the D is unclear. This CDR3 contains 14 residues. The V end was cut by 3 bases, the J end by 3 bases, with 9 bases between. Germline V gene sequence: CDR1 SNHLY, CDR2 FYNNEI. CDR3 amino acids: CASSDTRINQPQHF. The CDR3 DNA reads TGTGCCAGCAGTGACACCAGGATCAATCAGCCCCAGCATTTT.

The CDR3 bases are TGTGCCACCAGCAGAGATTTGTCCCCCCCTGATCTAGCGGGAGGGAGTAATGAGCAGTTCTTC. The encoded protein is CATSRDLSPPDLAGGSNEQFF. The chain combines TRBV15 with TRBJ2-1, with 12 nucleotides matching TRBD2. CDR3 size: 21 residues. Per germline, CDR1 LNHNV and CDR2 YYDKDF (reference sequence). V trimming: 0 bases; J trimming: 7 bases; junction bases outside the gene matches: 19.

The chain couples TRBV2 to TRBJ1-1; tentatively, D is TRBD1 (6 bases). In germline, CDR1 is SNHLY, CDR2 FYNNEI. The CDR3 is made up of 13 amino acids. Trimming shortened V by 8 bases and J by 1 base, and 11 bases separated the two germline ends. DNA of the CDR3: TGTGCCAGCCTCCAGGGGCGGAACACTGAAGCTTTCTTT. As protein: CASLQGRNTEAFF.

In DNA form, the CDR3 reads TGTGCCAGCTCACCATGGACAGAAGAGGCAGATACGCAGTATTTT. It is translated as CASSPWTEEADTQYF. The chain recombines TRBV18 with TRBJ2-3; TRBD1 is a possible D gene (6 bases). V dropped 2 bases and J dropped 4 bases, with 13 bases sitting between them. Germline values: CDR1 KGHSH, CDR2 LQKENI. The CDR3 spans 15 residues.

CDR3 in amino acids: CASSPLPGTATYEQYF. The CDR3 bases are TGTGCCAGCTCACCACTACCCGGGACAGCGACCTACGAGCAGTACTTC. The rearrangement joins TRBV18 to TRBJ2-7; the match to TRBD1 covers 7 bases. Germline V gene lookup returns CDR1 KGHSH and CDR2 LQKENI. The ends lost 1 base at V and 2 bases at J; junction bases unmatched: 8. The CDR3 contains 16 residues.

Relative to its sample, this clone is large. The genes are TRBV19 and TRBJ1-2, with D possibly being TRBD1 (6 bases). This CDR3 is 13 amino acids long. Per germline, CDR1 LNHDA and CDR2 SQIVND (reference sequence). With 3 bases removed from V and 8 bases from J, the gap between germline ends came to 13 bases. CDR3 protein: CASSIAGAFGYTF. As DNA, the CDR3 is TGTGCCAGTAGTATTGCGGGGGCCTTCGGCTACACCTTC.

This CDR3 reads CASSPRGLAGTLETQYF. CDR3 sequence (DNA): TGTGCCAGCAGCCCGAGGGGACTAGCGGGGACGTTGGAGACCCAGTACTTC. V is TRBV7-2 and J is TRBJ2-5; 13 positions agree with TRBD2. Trimming removed 5 bases from V and 5 bases from J; junction bases left unmatched: 11. CDR1 is SGHTA and CDR2 is FQGNSA in the germline V gene. The CDR3 has 17 amino acids.

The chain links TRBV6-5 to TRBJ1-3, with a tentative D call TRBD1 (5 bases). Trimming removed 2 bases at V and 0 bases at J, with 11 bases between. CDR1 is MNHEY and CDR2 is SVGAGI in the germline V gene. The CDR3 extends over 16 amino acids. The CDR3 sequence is CASSYRSGLSGNTIYF. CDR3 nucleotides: TGTGCCAGCAGTTACCGTTCGGGACTCTCTGGAAACACCATATATTTT.

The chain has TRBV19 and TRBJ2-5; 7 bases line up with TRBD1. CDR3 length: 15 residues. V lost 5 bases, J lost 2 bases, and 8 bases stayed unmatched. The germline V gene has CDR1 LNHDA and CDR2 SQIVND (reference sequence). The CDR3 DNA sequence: TGTGCCAGTAGTTTGACAGGGTTGCGGCAAGAGACCCAGTACTTC. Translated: CASSLTGLRQETQYF.

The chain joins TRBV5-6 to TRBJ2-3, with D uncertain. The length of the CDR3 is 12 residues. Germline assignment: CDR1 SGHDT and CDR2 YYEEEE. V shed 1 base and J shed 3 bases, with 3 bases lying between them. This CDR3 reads CASSLQTDTQYF. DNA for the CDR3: TGTGCCAGCAGCTTGCAAACAGATACGCAGTATTTT.

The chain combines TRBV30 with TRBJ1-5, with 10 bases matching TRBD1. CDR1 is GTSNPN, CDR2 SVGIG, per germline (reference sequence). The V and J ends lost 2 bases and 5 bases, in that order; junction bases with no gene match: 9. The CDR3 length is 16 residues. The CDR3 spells CAWSSPGTGDYQPQHF. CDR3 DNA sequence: TGTGCCTGGAGTTCCCCGGGGACAGGGGATTATCAGCCCCAGCATTTT. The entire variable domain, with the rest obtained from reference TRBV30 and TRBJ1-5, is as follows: SQTIHQWPATLVQPVGSPLSLECTVEGTSNPNLYWYRQAAGRGLQLLFYSVGIGQISSEVPQNLSASRPQDRQFILSSKKLLLSDSGFYLCAWSSPGTGDYQPQHFGDGTRLSIL.

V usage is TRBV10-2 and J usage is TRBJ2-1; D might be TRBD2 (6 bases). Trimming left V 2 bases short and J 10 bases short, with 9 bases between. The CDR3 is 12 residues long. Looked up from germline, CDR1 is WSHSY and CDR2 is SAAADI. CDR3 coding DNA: TGCGCCAGCAGTGAGGGTCTAGCGGAGCAGTTCTTC. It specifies CASSEGLAEQFF.

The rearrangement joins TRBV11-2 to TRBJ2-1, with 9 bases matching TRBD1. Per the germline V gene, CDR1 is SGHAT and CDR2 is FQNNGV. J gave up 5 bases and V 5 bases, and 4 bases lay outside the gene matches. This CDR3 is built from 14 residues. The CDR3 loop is CASSPRDRDNEQFF. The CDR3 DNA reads TGTGCCAGCAGCCCCCGGGACAGGGACAATGAGCAGTTCTTC.

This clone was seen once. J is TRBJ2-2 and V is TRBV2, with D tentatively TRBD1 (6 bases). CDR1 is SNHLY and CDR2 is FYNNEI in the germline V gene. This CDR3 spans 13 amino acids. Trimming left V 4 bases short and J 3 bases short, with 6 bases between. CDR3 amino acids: CASSGTDTGELFF. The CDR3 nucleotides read TGTGCCAGCAGTGGGACAGACACCGGGGAGCTGTTTTTT.

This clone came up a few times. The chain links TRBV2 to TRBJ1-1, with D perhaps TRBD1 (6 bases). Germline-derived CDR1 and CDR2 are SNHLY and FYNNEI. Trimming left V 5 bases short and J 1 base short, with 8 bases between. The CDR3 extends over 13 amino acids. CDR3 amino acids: CASSSQGNTEAFF. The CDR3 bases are TGTGCCAGCAGTTCACAGGGGAACACTGAAGCTTTCTTT. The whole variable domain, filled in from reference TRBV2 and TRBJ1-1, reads EPEVTQTPSHQVTQMGQEVILRCVPISNHLYFYWYRQILGQKVEFLVSFYNNEISEKSEIFDDQFSVERPDGSNFTLKIRSTKLEDSAMYFCASSSQGNTEAFFGQGTRLTVV.

The CDR3 DNA reads as TGTGCCACCAGCCGGACAGGGACGGGAGAAAAACTGTTTTTT. Its translation is CATSRTGTGEKLFF. The chain uses TRBV15 and TRBJ1-4; TRBD1 aligns across 8 bases. The length of the CDR3 is 14 residues. Germline CDR1 and CDR2: LNHNV and YYDKDF (reference sequence). After removal of 5 bases from V and 8 bases from J, the junction contained 7 bases not matched to a gene.

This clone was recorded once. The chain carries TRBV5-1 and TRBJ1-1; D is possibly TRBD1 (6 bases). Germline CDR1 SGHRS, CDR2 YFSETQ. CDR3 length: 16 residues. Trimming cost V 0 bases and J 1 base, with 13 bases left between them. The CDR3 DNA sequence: TGCGCCAGCAGCTTGGGGCGGTCAGGGGCGAACACTGAAGCTTTCTTT. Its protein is CASSLGRSGANTEAFF.

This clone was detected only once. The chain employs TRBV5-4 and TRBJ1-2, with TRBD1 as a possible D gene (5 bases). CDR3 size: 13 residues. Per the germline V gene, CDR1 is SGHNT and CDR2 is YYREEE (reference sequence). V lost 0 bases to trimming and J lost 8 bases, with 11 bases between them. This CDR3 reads CASSLAGGRGYTF. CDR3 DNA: TGTGCCAGCAGCTTGGCTGGGGGGAGGGGCTACACCTTC.